This T cell receptor beta chain was identified in a study of cytomegalovirus exposure and HLA in healthy donors. About the research overall: In an early release, HLA-typed donors contributed roughly 85 million unique TCR sequences. Points from the study as a whole: Using the classifier, cytomegalovirus status was reportedly diagnosed with high specificity and sensitivity.

13 Jbeta primers and 60 Vbeta primers were used for the PCR. Measured with immunoSEQ multiplex PCR; TCRdb has only the in-frame clones, and not every one. The profile covers around 200,000 clones, with over 80% appearing a single time and roughly 10% taken by the ten largest. With respect to this clone: Its target is unknown.

Trimming removed 5 bases from V and 8 bases from J, with 19 bases in between. The CDR3 extends over 15 amino acids. The germline gives CDR1 MGHRA, CDR2 YSYEKL. Source material: PBMCs. The receptor was derived from a woman aged 50 to 60 in good health and CMV-seropositive. This sequence joins TRBV4-1 and TRBJ2-1; TRBD2 is a possible D gene (5 bases). The CDR3 spells CASSAWGDYGDEQFF. The CDR3 DNA follows: TGCGCCAGCAGCGCATGGGGAGACTATGGGGATGAGCAGTTCTTC.